This T cell receptor (beta chain) was recovered during a study of Graves' ophthalmopathy and Graves' hyperthyroidism. Someone took the PBMCs out of less than 11 ml of fresh peripheral blood. Ten or more counts support this clonotype. Its antigen remains unidentified. Notes on the study in general: Thyroid clonotypes that were expanded above 0.001 frequency mostly also appeared in blood.

CDR3 regions of TCR beta were amplified from RNA transcripts. An initial RT-PCR round employing HTBI primers preceded a second-round multiplex PCR. Via MiXCR, TCRdb re-called the multiplex PCR reads, giving one row per CDR3 protein. This repertoire shows 350,000 to 400,000 distinct CDR3 sequences, 15% found once; its top ten account for about 7%. V gave up 7 bases and J gave up 3 bases, with 19 bases separating them. The CDR3 is 16 amino acids. The chain employs TRBV12-3 or TRBV12-4 and TRBJ1-5, with a tentative D call TRBD1 (6 bases). Sequencing used peripheral blood. The clonotype was recovered from a woman between 18 and 30 years old with stable Graves' hyperthyroidism. DNA of the CDR3: TGTGCCAGCACCCCAGGAGGGGGGGGCAACAATCAGCCCCAGCATTTT. Protein sequence: CASTPGGGGNNQPQHF.